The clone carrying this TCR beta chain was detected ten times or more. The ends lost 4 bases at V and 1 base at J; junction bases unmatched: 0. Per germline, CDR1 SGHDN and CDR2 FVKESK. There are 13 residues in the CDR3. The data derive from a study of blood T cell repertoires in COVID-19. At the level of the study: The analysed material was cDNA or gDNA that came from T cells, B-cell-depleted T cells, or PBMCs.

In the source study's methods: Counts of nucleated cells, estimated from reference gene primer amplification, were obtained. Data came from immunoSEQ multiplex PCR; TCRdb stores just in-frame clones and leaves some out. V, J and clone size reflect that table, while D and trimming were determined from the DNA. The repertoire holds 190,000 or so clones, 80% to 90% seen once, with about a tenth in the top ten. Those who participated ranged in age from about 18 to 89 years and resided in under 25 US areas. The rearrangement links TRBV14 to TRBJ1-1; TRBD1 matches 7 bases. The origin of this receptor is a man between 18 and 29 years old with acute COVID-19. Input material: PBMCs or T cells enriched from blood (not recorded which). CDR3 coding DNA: TGTGCCAGCAGCCGACAGGGGAACACTGAAGCTTTCTTT. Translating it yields CASSRQGNTEAFF.